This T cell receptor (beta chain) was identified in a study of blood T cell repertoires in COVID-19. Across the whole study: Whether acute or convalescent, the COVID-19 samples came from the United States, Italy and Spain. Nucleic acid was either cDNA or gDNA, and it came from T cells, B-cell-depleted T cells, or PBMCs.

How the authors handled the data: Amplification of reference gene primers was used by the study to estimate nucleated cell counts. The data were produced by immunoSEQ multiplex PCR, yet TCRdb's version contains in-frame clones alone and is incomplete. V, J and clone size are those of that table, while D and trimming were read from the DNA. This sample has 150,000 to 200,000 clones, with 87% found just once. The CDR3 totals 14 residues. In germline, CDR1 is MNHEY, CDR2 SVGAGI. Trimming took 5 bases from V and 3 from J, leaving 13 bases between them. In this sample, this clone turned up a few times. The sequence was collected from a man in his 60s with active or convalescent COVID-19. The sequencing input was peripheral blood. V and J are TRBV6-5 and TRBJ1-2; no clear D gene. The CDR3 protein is CASSRGNADYGYTF. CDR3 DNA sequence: TGTGCCAGCAGTCGAGGGAATGCGGACTATGGCTACACCTTC.